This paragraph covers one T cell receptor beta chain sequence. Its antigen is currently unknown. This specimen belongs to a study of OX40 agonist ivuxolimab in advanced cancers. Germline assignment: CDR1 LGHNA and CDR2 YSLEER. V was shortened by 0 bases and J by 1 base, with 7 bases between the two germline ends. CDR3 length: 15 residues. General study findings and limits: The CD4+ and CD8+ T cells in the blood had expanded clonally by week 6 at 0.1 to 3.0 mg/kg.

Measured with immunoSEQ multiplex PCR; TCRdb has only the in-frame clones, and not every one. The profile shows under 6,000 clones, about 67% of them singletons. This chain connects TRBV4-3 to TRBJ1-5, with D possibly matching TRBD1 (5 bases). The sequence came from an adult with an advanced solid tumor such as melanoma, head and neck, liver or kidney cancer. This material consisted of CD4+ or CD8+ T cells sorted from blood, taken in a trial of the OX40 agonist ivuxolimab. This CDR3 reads CASSQDQGSNQPQHF. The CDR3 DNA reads TGCGCCAGCAGCCAAGATCAGGGCAGCAATCAGCCCCAGCATTTT.